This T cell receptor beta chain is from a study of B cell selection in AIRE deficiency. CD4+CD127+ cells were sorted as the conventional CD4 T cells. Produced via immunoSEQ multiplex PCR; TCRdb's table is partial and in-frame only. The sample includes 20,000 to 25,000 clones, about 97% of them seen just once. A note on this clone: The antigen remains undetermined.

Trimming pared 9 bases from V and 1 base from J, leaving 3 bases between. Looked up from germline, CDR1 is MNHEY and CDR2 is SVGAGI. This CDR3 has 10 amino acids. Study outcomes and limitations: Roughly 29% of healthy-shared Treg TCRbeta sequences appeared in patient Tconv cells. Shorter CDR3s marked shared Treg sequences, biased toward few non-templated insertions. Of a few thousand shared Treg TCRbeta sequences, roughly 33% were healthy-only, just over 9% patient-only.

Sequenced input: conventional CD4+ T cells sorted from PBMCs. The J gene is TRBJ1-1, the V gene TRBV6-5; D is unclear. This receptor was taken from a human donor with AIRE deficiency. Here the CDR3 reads CASGNTEAFF. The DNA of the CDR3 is TGTGCCAGTGGGAACACTGAAGCTTTCTTT.